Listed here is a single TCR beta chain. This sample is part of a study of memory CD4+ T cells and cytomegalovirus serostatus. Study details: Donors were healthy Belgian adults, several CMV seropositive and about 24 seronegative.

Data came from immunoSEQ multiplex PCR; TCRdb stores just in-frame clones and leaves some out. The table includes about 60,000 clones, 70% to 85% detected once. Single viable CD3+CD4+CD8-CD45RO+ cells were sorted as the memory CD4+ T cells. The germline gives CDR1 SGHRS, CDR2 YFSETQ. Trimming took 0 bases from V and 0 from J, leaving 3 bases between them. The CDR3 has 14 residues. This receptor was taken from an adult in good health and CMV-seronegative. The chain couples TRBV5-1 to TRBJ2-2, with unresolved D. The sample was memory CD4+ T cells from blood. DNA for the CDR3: TGCGCCAGCAGCTTGGGGTCGAACACCGGGGAGCTGTTTTTT. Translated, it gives CASSLGSNTGELFF.